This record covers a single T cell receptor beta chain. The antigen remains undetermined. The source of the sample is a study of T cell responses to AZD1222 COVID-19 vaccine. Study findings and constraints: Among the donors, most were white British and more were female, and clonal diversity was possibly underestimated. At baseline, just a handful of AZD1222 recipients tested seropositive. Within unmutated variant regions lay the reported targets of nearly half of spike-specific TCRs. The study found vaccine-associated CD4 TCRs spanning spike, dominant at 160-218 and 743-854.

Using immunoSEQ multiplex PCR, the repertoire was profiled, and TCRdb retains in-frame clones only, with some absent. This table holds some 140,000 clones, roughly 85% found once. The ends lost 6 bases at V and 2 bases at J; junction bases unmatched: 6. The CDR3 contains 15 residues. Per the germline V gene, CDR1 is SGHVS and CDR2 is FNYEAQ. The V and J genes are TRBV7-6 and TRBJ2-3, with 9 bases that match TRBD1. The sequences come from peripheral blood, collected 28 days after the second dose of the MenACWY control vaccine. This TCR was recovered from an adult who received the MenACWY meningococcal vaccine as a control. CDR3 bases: TGTGCCAGCAGTCGGACAGGGGAGCCCACAGATACGCAGTATTTT. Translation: CASSRTGEPTDTQYF.